The present T cell receptor (beta chain) was sequenced within a study of CD8+ T cells in alopecia areata. At the level of the study: Oral tofacitinib, 5 to 10 mg twice daily, was given in an open-label trial.

Treatment here: oral pan-JAK inhibitor, 5-10 mg twice daily. From alopecia areata patients, lesional scalp punch biopsies and peripheral blood were collected. Researchers picked out CD4+ and CD8+ T cells from PBMCs by sorting. Extracted RNA was reverse transcribed, and the resulting cDNA served as sequencing template. The assay was immunoSEQ multiplex PCR, and TCRdb's table has in-frame clones only and misses some. The sample holds some 110,000 clones; 58% are singletons and the top ten take around 30%. This specimen was CD8+ T cells sorted from blood, taken at week 4, from a patient treated with tofacitinib. The receptor's source is a human donor with alopecia areata.

In nucleotides, the CDR3 is TGTGCCAGCCGGCATGCCGCCTCATCTTCCTACGAGCAGTACTTC. Translation: CASRHAASSSYEQYF. The rearrangement joins TRBV11-2 to TRBJ2-7; D is undetermined. Germline CDR1 and CDR2: SGHAT and FQNNGV. Trimming cost V 8 bases and J 1 base, with 18 bases left between them. The CDR3 runs to 15 residues.